A selection of T cell receptor beta chains follows, all from one sample in a study of blood T cell repertoires in COVID-19. Produced via immunoSEQ multiplex PCR; TCRdb's table is partial and in-frame only. The sample yields 200,000 or so clones, nearly 85% seen once. The specimen was peripheral blood. These receptors all come from a woman younger than 45 with acute or convalescent COVID-19. Each CDR3 is given without its conserved first and last residue.

v_call cdr3_length cdr3_aa
TRBV4-2 14 ASSQGGGTNTGELF
TRBV5-1 14 ASSLGLAGGYNEQF
TRBV5-6 13 ASSSLAGDADTQY
TRBV9 13 ASSGYMGGGYGYT
TRBV11-2 12 ASSLVSGGGEQF
TRBV6-5 13 ASSVTLTRGTEAF
TRBV3-1/TRBV3-2 13 ASSRRLAGWDTQY
TRBV2 11 ARGEDGTTGTT
TRBV19 14 ASSRVRAGGAREQY
TRBV14 14 ASSPRSGGPLSEQF
TRBV21-1 16 ASSKEVGRTRTNEKLF
TRBV6-5 12 ASSYARGNSPLH
TRBV7-9 16 ASSQGTSGRAIYNEQF
TRBV4-3 13 ASSLTRYSNQPQH
TRBV6-1 12 ASSGAEGAETQY
TRBV6-1 14 ASSEAGAGGGYGYT
TRBV20-1 13 SASTGRGSTDTQY
TRBV7-5 15 VRSYKEGPYNTGELF
TRBV19 13 ASSIGTGGGQPQH
TRBV9 14 ASSGQAGGRTDTQY
TRBV6-2/TRBV6-3 10 ASSSSNYGYT
TRBV11-2 12 ASSFSRGNEKLF
TRBV5-1 12 ASSKTGGTTEAF
TRBV4-3 16 ASSLQVGTGGSGNTIY
TRBV2 13 ASSESQGAGWPQH
TRBV13 14 ASSLTRQAMNTEAF
TRBV30 11 AWKVRRNYEQY
TRBV9 12 ASSKEPPAEKLF
TRBV7-8 13 ASSLAPQGPQPQH
TRBV11-2 13 ASSSGGGLNEKLF
TRBV9 14 ASSVDGGVRGYGYT
TRBV5-6 11 ASSSGQFPDYT
TRBV4-2 12 ASSQDRGSSEQF
TRBV28 11 ASSRQGNNEQF
TRBV19 11 ASRGTGGTEAF
TRBV12-3/TRBV12-4 10 ASSLLNTEAF
TRBV11-2 13 ASSVAGGTNYGYT
TRBV7-7 13 ASSPGLAGRETQY
TRBV6-5 11 ASSYSGSWEQY
TRBV11-2 13 ASSVQAASSYEQY
TRBV20-1 12 SASLQGRNSPLH
TRBV2 11 ASSEDRGYEQF
TRBV24-1 13 ATSDSRDSKNIQY
TRBV5-1 13 ASSMTSGGSNEQF
TRBV3-1/TRBV3-2 14 ASSLIKEGTPYEQY
TRBV7-8 10 ASSFTPYEQY
TRBV13 10 ASSRDSSGYT
TRBV12-3/TRBV12-4 11 ASSPTGGYGYT